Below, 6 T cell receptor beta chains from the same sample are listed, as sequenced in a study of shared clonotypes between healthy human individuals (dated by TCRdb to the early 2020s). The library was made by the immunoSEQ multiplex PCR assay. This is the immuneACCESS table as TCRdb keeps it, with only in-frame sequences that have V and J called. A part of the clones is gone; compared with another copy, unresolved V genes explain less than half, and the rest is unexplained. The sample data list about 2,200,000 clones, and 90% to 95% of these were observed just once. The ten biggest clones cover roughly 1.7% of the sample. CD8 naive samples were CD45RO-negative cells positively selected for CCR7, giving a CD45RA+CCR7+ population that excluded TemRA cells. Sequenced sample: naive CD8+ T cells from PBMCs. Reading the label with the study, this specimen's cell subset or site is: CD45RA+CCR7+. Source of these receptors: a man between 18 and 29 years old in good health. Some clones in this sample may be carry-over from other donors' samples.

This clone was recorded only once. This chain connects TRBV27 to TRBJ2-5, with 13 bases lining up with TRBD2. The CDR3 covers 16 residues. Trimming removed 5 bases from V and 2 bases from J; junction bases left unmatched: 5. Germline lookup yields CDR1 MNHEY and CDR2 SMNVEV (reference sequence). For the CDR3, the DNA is TGTGCCAGCAGTCCGGGGACTAGCGGGATACAAGAGACCCAGTACTTC. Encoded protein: CASSPGTSGIQETQYF.

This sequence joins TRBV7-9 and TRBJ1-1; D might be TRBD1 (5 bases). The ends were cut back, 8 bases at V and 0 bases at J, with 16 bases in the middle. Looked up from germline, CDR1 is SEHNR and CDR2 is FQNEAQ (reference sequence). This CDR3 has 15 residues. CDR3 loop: CASLSPLGVNTEAFF. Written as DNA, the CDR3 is TGTGCCAGCCTTTCCCCCTTGGGGGTGAACACTGAAGCTTTCTTT.

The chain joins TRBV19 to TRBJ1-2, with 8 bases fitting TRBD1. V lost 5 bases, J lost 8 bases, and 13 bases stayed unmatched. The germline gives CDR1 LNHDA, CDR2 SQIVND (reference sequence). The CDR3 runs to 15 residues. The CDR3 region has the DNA TGTGCCAGTAGTCCCTGGGACAGGTCTACGATCGGCTACACCTTC. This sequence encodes CASSPWDRSTIGYTF.

As DNA, the CDR3 is TGTGCCATCAGTGAAGGAAACCTCTCTGGAAACACCATATATTTT. Encoded protein: CAISEGNLSGNTIYF. The J gene is TRBJ1-3, the V gene TRBV10-3; D gene uncertain. CDR3 size: 15 residues. V dropped 3 bases and J dropped 0 bases, with 9 bases sitting between them. From germline, CDR1 is ENHRY and CDR2 SYGVKD.

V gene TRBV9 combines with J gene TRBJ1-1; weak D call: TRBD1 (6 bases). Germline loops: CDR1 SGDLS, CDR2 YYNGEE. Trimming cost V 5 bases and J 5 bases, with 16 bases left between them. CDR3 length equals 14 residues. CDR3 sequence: CASRGRGLRTEAFF. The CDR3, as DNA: TGTGCCAGCAGGGGGAGGGGGTTGAGAACTGAAGCTTTCTTT.

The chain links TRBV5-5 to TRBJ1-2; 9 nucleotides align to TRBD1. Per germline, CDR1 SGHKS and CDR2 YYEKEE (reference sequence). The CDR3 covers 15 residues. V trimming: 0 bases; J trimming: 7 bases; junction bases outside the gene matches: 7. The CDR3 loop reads CASSLAAGQGSGYTF. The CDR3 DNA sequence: TGTGCCAGCAGCTTGGCCGCGGGACAGGGTTCTGGCTACACCTTC.